This T cell receptor (beta chain) originates from a study of T cells in Graves' hyperthyroidism and ophthalmopathy. Diagnoses were made from clinical symptoms, serum measures (thyroxine and TRAb), thyroid ultrasound and orbital computed tomography. Out of over 7.5 ml of fresh peripheral blood came the PBMCs. Researchers took RNA transcripts and amplified the TCR beta CDR3 regions from them. The HTBI primer set was used in a first-round RT-PCR of the TCR CDR3. TCRdb reprocessed the multiplex PCR reads via MiXCR and lists one record per CDR3 protein. The sample lists around 690,000 distinct CDR3 sequences; about 20% were seen once. This clonotype was seen a few times. The target antigen is unknown. CDR1 is SGHRS, CDR2 YFSETQ, per germline. The CDR3 runs to 16 residues. V was trimmed by 7 bases and J by 0 bases, leaving 16 bases between them. Study outcomes and limitations: It was a median roughly six months before onset that the model predicted ophthalmopathy. Among clonotypes expanded in thyroid above 0.001, most were also found in blood.

This receptor was taken from a man younger than 45 with Graves' ophthalmopathy. The chain links TRBV5-1 to TRBJ2-2, with D uncertain. Sequencing used blood. As DNA, the CDR3 is TGCGCCAGCCGGGCGTCGGCGGCCGCGAACACCGGGGAGCTGTTTTTT. It codes for CASRASAAANTGELFF.